The present T cell receptor beta chain was sequenced within a study of cytomegalovirus exposure and HLA in healthy donors. Study-level results: A list of approximately 150 TCR beta chains associated with cytomegalovirus was given. Most observed TCR sequences were rare, whereas some public TCRs were detected in many donors.

Separation from the approximately 710-subject first cohort characterized the 120-subject validation cohort, to which the donors belonged. Assay used: immunoSEQ multiplex PCR; TCRdb lists only in-frame clones, some missing. Here the sample spans 55,000 to 80,000 clones, roughly 94% being singletons. From germline, CDR1 is LNHNV and CDR2 YYDKDF (reference sequence). V was pared by 6 bases and J by 5 bases, with 3 bases of the junction left unmatched. This CDR3 region has 13 residues. About this clone itself: Its antigen remains unidentified.

The source of this sequence is a man aged 18 to 30 in good health and CMV-seropositive. This chain joins TRBV15 and TRBJ2-1; TRBD2 matches at 8 bases. Sequenced input: PBMCs. The CDR3 DNA sequence: TGTGCCACCAGTCGGACTAGCAACAATGAGCAGTTCTTC. Translated: CATSRTSNNEQFF.